What follows is one T cell receptor beta chain and its context. The record originates from a study of control samples from healthy donors and cancer patients. Using immunoSEQ multiplex PCR, the repertoire was profiled, and TCRdb retains in-frame clones only, with some absent. The sample gives around 180,000 clones, around 88% of which show up once; approximately 4.9% is in the top ten. CDR1 is MNHEY and CDR2 is SVGEGT in the germline V gene. The CDR3 is 15 amino acids. V shed 2 bases and J 2 bases; nucleotides not matched to a gene: 1. The receptor's source is a woman under 40 in good health. Sequenced material: blood. The chain links TRBV6-2 or TRBV6-3 to TRBJ2-7; 12 positions agree with TRBD2. CDR3 coding DNA: TGTGCCAGCAGTTACGGACTAGCGGGAACCTACGAGCAGTACTTC. Amino acids: CASSYGLAGTYEQYF.